This passage covers 28 T cell receptor beta chains from one sample sequenced in a study of T cells in Graves' hyperthyroidism and ophthalmopathy. The investigators amplified TCR beta CDR3 regions from RNA transcripts. A set of HTBI primers served as the primers for a first-round RT-PCR of the TCR CDR3. TCRdb passed the multiplex PCR reads through MiXCR, listing each CDR3 protein once. The sample has about 360,000 distinct CDR3 sequences, just under 25% seen once; the top ten hold around 67%. Sequenced sample: blood. The source is a man in his forties or fifties with Graves' hyperthyroidism.

The chain carries TRBV6-1 and TRBJ2-1; 8 positions match TRBD2. The CDR3 totals 17 residues. Germline V CDR1 and CDR2: MNHNS, SASEGT. The trim removed 7 bases at V and 4 bases at J, leaving 15 bases unmatched. The CDR3 DNA reads TGTGCCAGCAATACGCAACCATATAGCGGGGTGTACAATGAGCAGTTCTTC. Residues: CASNTQPYSGVYNEQFF.

In its sample, this clonotype was seen a few times. The chain uses TRBV19 and TRBJ2-3; possible D gene TRBD2, 6 bases. The germline gives CDR1 LNHDA, CDR2 SQIVND (reference sequence). The CDR3 is 16 amino acids. Trimming shortened V by 3 bases and J by 0 bases, and 13 bases separated the two germline ends. For the CDR3, the DNA is TGTGCCAGTAGTATCCGCCGGGACTGGAGCACAGATACGCAGTATTTT. Encoded protein: CASSIRRDWSTDTQYF.

This clonotype was counted between two and nine times. V gene TRBV3-1 combines with J gene TRBJ2-7; 10 nucleotides align to TRBD2. Germline V gene data show CDR1 as LGHDT and CDR2 as YNNKEL (reference sequence). The CDR3 is 14 residues long. The V gene end was trimmed by 2 bases and the J gene end by 5 bases; junction bases not matched to a gene: 3. The CDR3 sequence is CASSQLAGGNEQYF. The CDR3 DNA reads TGTGCCAGCAGCCAATTAGCGGGAGGCAACGAGCAGTACTTC.

The chain combines TRBV6-1 with TRBJ1-2, with 8 bases lining up with TRBD1. With 11 bases clipped from V and 5 bases from J, the junction kept 10 bases outside the gene matches. Looked up from germline, CDR1 is MNHNS and CDR2 is SASEGT. There are 13 residues in the CDR3. In DNA, the CDR3 is TGTGCCGGATCACCACAGGGGGGATATGGCTACACCTTC. Its translation is CAGSPQGGYGYTF.

The rearrangement uses TRBV13 and TRBJ2-7, with 10 bases identical to TRBD1. The J segment lost 7 bases and the V segment lost 4 bases, leaving 4 bases of the junction unmatched. The CDR3 sequence is 13 residues long. Germline CDR1 is PRHDT and CDR2 is FYEKMQ (reference sequence). The CDR3 spells CASSWDRGGEQYF. The CDR3 DNA follows: TGTGCCAGCAGCTGGGACAGGGGCGGGGAGCAGTACTTC.

This sequence joins TRBV28 and TRBJ1-4; tentative D call: TRBD1 (5 bases). V was shortened by 5 bases and J by 7 bases, with 14 bases between the two germline ends. CDR3 length: 14 amino acids. CDR1 and CDR2 from the germline V gene are MDHEN and SYDVKM. CDR3 nucleotide sequence: TGTGCCAGCAGTGAACCCGGGACGTCTGAAAAACTGTTTTTT. Translated: CASSEPGTSEKLFF.

This clonotype has only a few counts. DNA of the CDR3: TGTGCCAGCAGCTTCCGGGACAGGGGATGGAAAAGCTACACCTTC. It encodes CASSFRDRGWKSYTF. The V gene is TRBV13, the J gene TRBJ1-2; the match to TRBD1 covers 10 bases. The V gene's germline CDR1 is PRHDT and CDR2 FYEKMQ (reference sequence). V shed 3 bases and J 9 bases; nucleotides not matched to a gene: 10. CDR3 length: 15 amino acids.

About this clonotype: This may stem from a read error, because a much larger clone lies one nucleotide away. Because it lacks the conserved phenylalanine or tryptophan at the end, this CDR3 is likely a read error. In DNA, the CDR3 is TGTGCCAGCAGCTCCGACAGGGGGCCCGGTCAGCCCCAGCATCTT. The encoded protein is CASSSDRGPGQPQHL. V and J are TRBV7-9 and TRBJ1-5, with 10 bases fitting TRBD1. This CDR3 is 15 amino acids long. The ends lost 4 bases at V and 6 bases at J; junction bases unmatched: 6. The germline V gene has CDR1 SEHNR and CDR2 FQNEAQ (reference sequence).

The sample holds many counts of this clonotype. The chain is built from TRBV6-1 and TRBJ2-1; 14 bases map to TRBD2. CDR1 is MNHNS, CDR2 SASEGT, per germline. This CDR3 contains 15 residues. V shed 6 bases and J 9 bases; nucleotides not matched to a gene: 7. CDR3 coding DNA: TGTGCCAGCAGATCCGGGACTAGCGGGGGAACTGAGCAGTTCTTC. Encoded protein: CASRSGTSGGTEQFF.

This chain links TRBV14 with TRBJ2-1, with unresolved D. The CDR3 consists of 17 residues. Germline V gives CDR1 SGHDN, CDR2 FVKESK. Between the trimmed V and J ends, which lost 10 bases and 0 bases, there was a span of 22 bases. The CDR3 loop is CAKTLGQLSNSYNEQFF. The CDR3 nucleotides are TGTGCCAAGACTCTTGGCCAGCTTTCAAACTCCTACAATGAGCAGTTCTTC.

CDR3 nucleotide sequence: TGTGCCAGCAGTTACGTGGGGTTAGGCAATCAGCCCCAGCATTTT. This gives the protein CASSYVGLGNQPQHF. The chain uses TRBV7-3 and TRBJ1-5; D gene unclear. CDR1 and CDR2 (germline): SGHTA, FQGTGA. The CDR3 loop spans 15 amino acids. The germline V and J ends were trimmed by 6 bases and 2 bases, with 14 bases remaining between them.

The V gene is TRBV11-2, the J gene TRBJ2-5, with a possible D match to TRBD1 (6 bases). Trimming removed 0 bases at V and 10 bases at J, with 12 bases between. CDR1 and CDR2 from the germline V gene are SGHAT and FQNNGV. The CDR3 totals 13 residues. CDR3 in DNA: TGTGCCAGCAGCTTAGAGACCCTAGGGGGCCAGTACTTC. The encoded protein is CASSLETLGGQYF.

This clonotype was counted only a few times. The chain has TRBV12-3 or TRBV12-4 and TRBJ2-1; D is unresolved. Trimming took 7 bases from V and 6 from J, leaving 19 bases between them. The CDR3 runs 15 residues. CDR3 sequence reads: CASTQPGKITNEQFF. The CDR3 coding sequence is TGTGCCAGCACCCAGCCGGGTAAGATAACCAATGAGCAGTTCTTC.

The CDR3 bases are TGTGCCAGCAGCCGCAAAAAGTACCAAGAGACCCAGTACTTC. Encoded protein: CASSRKKYQETQYF. V gene TRBV5-6 combines with J gene TRBJ2-5; the D is unclear. This CDR3 comprises 14 residues. V lost 4 bases and J 0 bases, leaving 10 bases between the germline ends. CDR1 SGHDT and CDR2 YYEEEE come from the germline V gene.

This clonotype was detected only a few times. The V gene is TRBV9, the J gene TRBJ2-7; no clear D. The CDR3 has 14 residues. The germline V gene has CDR1 SGDLS and CDR2 YYNGEE. V lost 0 bases and J lost 6, with 13 bases in between. The CDR3 loop is CASSVDIQGSEQYF. The CDR3 region has the DNA TGTGCCAGCAGCGTAGATATACAAGGCTCCGAGCAGTACTTC.

The table lists this clonotype with a few counts. The genes are TRBV4-2 and TRBJ1-1, with D perhaps matching TRBD1 (6 bases). The V end was cut by 0 bases, the J end by 1 base, with 12 bases between. Looked up from germline, CDR1 is LGHNA and CDR2 is YNFKEQ. The CDR3 is made up of 16 amino acids. This chain's CDR3 is CASSQDRGPPNTEAFF. The CDR3, as DNA: TGTGCCAGCAGCCAAGACAGGGGCCCCCCGAACACTGAAGCTTTCTTT.

The V gene is TRBV6-1, the J gene TRBJ2-7; 10 positions match TRBD2. Germline V lookup: CDR1 MNHNS, CDR2 SASEGT. The trim removed 11 bases at V and 2 bases at J, leaving 15 bases unmatched. This CDR3 contains 16 residues. The CDR3 loop reads CAASPRPSGGPYEQYF. The CDR3 bases are TGTGCCGCCTCTCCGCGGCCTAGCGGGGGCCCCTACGAGCAGTACTTC.

In this sample, this clonotype turned up a few times. The V gene is TRBV19, the J gene TRBJ2-1, with 9 nucleotides matching TRBD2. This CDR3 region has 15 residues. CDR1 is LNHDA and CDR2 is SQIVND in the germline V gene (reference sequence). With V trimmed by 5 bases and J by 6 bases, 8 bases remained unmatched. CDR3 sequence: CASSYSGSGGNEQFF. As DNA, the CDR3 is TGTGCCAGTAGTTATAGCGGGAGCGGGGGCAATGAGCAGTTCTTC.

This clonotype was counted ten times or more. The CDR3 nucleotides read TGCAGCGGAAGTGCACTGATGAACACTGAAGCTTTCTTT. Translated, it gives CSGSALMNTEAFF. V usage is TRBV29-1 and J usage is TRBJ1-1, with no clear D. The germline V gene encodes CDR1 SQVTM and CDR2 ANQGSEA. The V end was cut by 7 bases, the J end by 0 bases, with 12 bases between. The CDR3 sequence is 13 residues long.

V usage is TRBV28 and J usage is TRBJ2-3, with D tentatively TRBD1 (6 bases). There are 14 residues in the CDR3. Trimming removed 7 bases at V and 6 bases at J, with 17 bases between. From germline, CDR1 is MDHEN and CDR2 SYDVKM. The CDR3 reads CASTLGGSSDTQYF. The DNA for the CDR3 is TGTGCCAGCACATTAGGGGGTTCATCTGATACGCAGTATTTT. Full variable domain (missing parts from reference TRBV28 and TRBJ2-3): DVKVTQSSRYLVKRTGEKVFLECVQDMDHENMFWYRQDPGLGLRLIYFSYDVKMKEKGDIPEGYSVSREKKERFSLILESASTNQTSMYLCASTLGGSSDTQYFGPGTRLTVL.

This rearrangement joins TRBV7-2 to TRBJ2-3, with D unresolved. The CDR3 covers 14 residues. The V end lost 2 bases, the J end lost 2 bases, and 8 bases lay between the germline ends. Germline lookup yields CDR1 SGHTA and CDR2 FQGNSA. Here the CDR3 DNA reads TGTGCCAGCAGCTTACCCCCCGACACAGATACGCAGTATTTT. As protein: CASSLPPDTDTQYF. The full variable domain, its missing parts supplied by reference TRBV7-2 and TRBJ2-3, is GAGVSQSPSNKVTEKGKDVELRCDPISGHTALYWYRQSLGQGLEFLIYFQGNSAPDKSGLPSDRFSAERTGGSVSTLTIQRTQQEDSAVYLCASSLPPDTDTQYFGPGTRLTVL.

The CDR3 protein is CASSLHMNTEAFF. The DNA of the CDR3 is TGTGCCAGCAGCTTACACATGAACACTGAAGCTTTCTTT. V is TRBV7-2 and J is TRBJ1-1; D remains ambiguous. CDR3 length: 13 amino acids. The germline V and J ends were trimmed by 2 bases and 0 bases, with 4 bases remaining between them. Germline V gene sequence: CDR1 SGHTA, CDR2 FQGNSA.

The table lists this clonotype with a few counts. The rearrangement uses TRBV11-2 and TRBJ2-1; a possible D gene is TRBD2 (5 bases). CDR1 is SGHAT, CDR2 FQNNGV, per germline. V was trimmed by 2 bases and J by 8 bases, leaving 13 bases between them. The CDR3 is 14 amino acids. CDR3 in amino acids: CASSLSRLTHEQFF. The CDR3 nucleotides read TGTGCCAGCAGCTTAAGTCGACTAACCCATGAGCAGTTCTTC.

This clonotype turned up a few times. The rearrangement uses TRBV28 and TRBJ2-6; 8 positions match TRBD1. Looked up from germline, CDR1 is MDHEN and CDR2 is SYDVKM. This CDR3 contains 17 residues. Trimming took 4 bases from V and 0 from J; bases not matched to a gene: 5. The CDR3 region has the DNA TGTGCCAGCAGTTCGGGACAGGTCAACTCTGGGGCCAACGTCCTGACTTTC. Translation: CASSSGQVNSGANVLTF.

Ten or more counts support this clonotype. This chain connects TRBV7-2 to TRBJ2-3; tentatively, D is TRBD2 (5 bases). Germline CDR1 SGHTA, CDR2 FQGNSA. V was shortened by 5 bases and J by 5 bases, with 8 bases between the two germline ends. CDR3 length equals 12 residues. Here the CDR3 reads CASSPGRDTQYF. DNA of the CDR3: TGTGCCAGCAGCCCGGGGAGAGATACGCAGTATTTT. Variable domain in full (rest from reference TRBV7-2 and TRBJ2-3): GAGVSQSPSNKVTEKGKDVELRCDPISGHTALYWYRQSLGQGLEFLIYFQGNSAPDKSGLPSDRFSAERTGGSVSTLTIQRTQQEDSAVYLCASSPGRDTQYFGPGTRLTVL.

This chain links TRBV7-9 with TRBJ1-2; tentatively, D is TRBD1 (5 bases). Per germline, CDR1 SEHNR and CDR2 FQNEAQ (reference sequence). Trimming removed 3 bases from V and 8 bases from J, with 16 bases in between. There are 14 residues in the CDR3. The CDR3 spells CASSLHSRVGGYTF. The CDR3 DNA follows: TGTGCCAGCAGCTTGCATTCCAGGGTCGGCGGCTACACCTTC.

This clonotype was seen many times. The chain combines TRBV6-2 or TRBV6-3 with TRBJ2-7, with D maybe TRBD1 (5 bases). The V gene lost 2 bases and the J gene lost 4 bases, with 6 bases spanning the gap. CDR1 and CDR2 (germline): MNHEY, SVGEGT. The CDR3 contains 12 residues. The CDR3 sequence is CASSYTGYEQYF. The CDR3 region has the DNA TGTGCCAGCAGTTACACAGGTTACGAGCAGTACTTC.

This chain links TRBV3-1 with TRBJ2-1, with 8 bases lining up with TRBD2. The junction had 5 bases not matched to a gene; V was cut back by 4 bases and J by 0 bases. The CDR3 totals 16 residues. The germline V gene has CDR1 LGHDT and CDR2 YNNKEL (reference sequence). The CDR3 region has the DNA TGTGCCAGCAGCCCGCAAGCGGGAGCCTCCTACAATGAGCAGTTCTTC. As protein: CASSPQAGASYNEQFF.